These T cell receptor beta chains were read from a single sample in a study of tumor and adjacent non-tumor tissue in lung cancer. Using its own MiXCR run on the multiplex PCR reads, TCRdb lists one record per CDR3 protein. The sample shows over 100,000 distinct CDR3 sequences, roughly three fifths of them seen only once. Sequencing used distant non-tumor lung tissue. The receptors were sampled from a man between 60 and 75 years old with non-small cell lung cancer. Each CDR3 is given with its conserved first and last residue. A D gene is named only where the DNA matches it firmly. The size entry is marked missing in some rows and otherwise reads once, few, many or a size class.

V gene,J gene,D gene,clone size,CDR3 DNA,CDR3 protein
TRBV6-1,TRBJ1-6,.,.,TGTACCAGCAGTGAAGCGCTGGGCGTGAATTCACCCCTACACTTT,CTSSEALGVNSPLHF
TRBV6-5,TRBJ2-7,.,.,TGTGCCAGTACGAACAGGACGCGCGAGCAGTACTTC,CASTNRTREQYF
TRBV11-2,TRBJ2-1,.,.,TGTGCCAGCAGCCTGGGTAGCTGGACCTACAATGAGCAGTTCTTC,CASSLGSWTYNEQFF
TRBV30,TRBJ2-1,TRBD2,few,TGTGCCTGGAGTCCTCTAGCGGCCGGGGACAATGAGCAGTTCTTC,CAWSPLAAGDNEQFF
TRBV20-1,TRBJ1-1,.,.,TGCAGTGCTAGCGGGGGGTTGCACACTGAAGCTTTATTT,CSASGGLHTEALF
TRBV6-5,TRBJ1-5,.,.,TGTGCCAGCATGATGGGGGAGAATCAGCCCCAGCATTTT,CASMMGENQPQHF
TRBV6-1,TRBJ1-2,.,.,TGTGCCAGCAGCCCCCGAGGGCTAATGGGGAACTACGGCTACACCTTC,CASSPRGLMGNYGYTF
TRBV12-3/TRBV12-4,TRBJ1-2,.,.,TGTGCCAGCTGTGTCAGGTGGTTGGCTAATCGAAGGGGCGGCTACACCTTC,CASCVRWLANRRGGYTF
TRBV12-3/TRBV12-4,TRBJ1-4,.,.,TGTGCCAGCATTACACGAACTGAAAAACTGTTTTTT,CASITRTEKLFF
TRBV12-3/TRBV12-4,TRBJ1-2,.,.,TGTGCCAGCAGCAGGGGATCAGCTAACTATGGCTACACCTTC,CASSRGSANYGYTF
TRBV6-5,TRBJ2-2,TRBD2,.,TGTGCCAGCAGTTACACGATTCTAGCGGGGCGCGCCGGGGAGCTGTTTTTT,CASSYTILAGRAGELFF
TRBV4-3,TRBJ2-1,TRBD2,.,TGTGTCAGCAATCAAACGCGGGAGGACTACAATGAGCAGTTCTTC,CVSNQTREDYNEQFF
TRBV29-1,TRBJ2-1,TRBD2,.,TGTAGCGTTGGACTGGGGGGGACCTCCTACAATGAGCAGTTCTTC,CSVGLGGTSYNEQFF
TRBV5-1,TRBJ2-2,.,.,TGCGCCAGCAGCTTGGAGGGGGCGGGGGCAACGAACACCGGGGAGCTGTTTTTT,CASSLEGAGATNTGELFF
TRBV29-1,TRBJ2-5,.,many,TGCAGCGTTGAATACGTTGCGGGAGAGACCCAGTACTTC,CSVEYVAGETQYF
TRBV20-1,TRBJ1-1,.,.,TGCAGTGCTAGATACAGGGTTAGCACTGAAGCTTTCTTT,CSARYRVSTEAFF
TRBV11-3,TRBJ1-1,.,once,TGTGCCAGCAGCCCACCCGGGTGGGGCCGTGTGAACACTGAAGCTTTCTTT,CASSPPGWGRVNTEAFF
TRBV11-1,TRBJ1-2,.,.,TGTGCCAGCAGCCCTGGGGCAGGCACCATATACTACACCTTC,CASSPGAGTIYYTF
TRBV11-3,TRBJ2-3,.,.,TGTGCCCGCGAGTCTAGCACAGATACGCAGTATTTC,CARESSTDTQYF
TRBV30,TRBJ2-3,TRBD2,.,TGTGCCTGGCAGTTTTTAGCGGGAGGCTCAGATACGCAGTATTTT,CAWQFLAGGSDTQYF
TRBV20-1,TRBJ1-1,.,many,TGCAGTGCACGCCGAACCAGGAACACTGAAGCTTTCTTT,CSARRTRNTEAFF
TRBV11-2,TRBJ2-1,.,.,TGTGCCAGCAGCGGACTAGGACAGGTGGACTGTAGATCCTACAATGAGGAGTTCTTC,CASSGLGQVDCRSYNEEFF
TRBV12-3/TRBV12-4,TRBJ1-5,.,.,TGTCCCAGCAGTCCGCGCCTATGCAATCAGCCCCACCATTTT,CPSSPRLCNQPHHF
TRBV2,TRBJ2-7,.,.,TGTGCCAGCTGTGGCCTAGGGACTCCTACCGAGCAGTACTTC,CASCGLGTPTEQYF
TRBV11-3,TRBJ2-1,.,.,TGTGCCAGCAGCTATCTGGGAAATGAGCAGTTCTTC,CASSYLGNEQFF
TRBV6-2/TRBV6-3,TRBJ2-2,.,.,TGTGCCAGCAGTTTAAAAAAGACCGGGGGTCTGTTTTTT,CASSLKKTGGLFF
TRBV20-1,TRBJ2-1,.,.,TGCAGTGCTAAAGATCACAGGGTCTACAATGAGCAGTTCTTC,CSAKDHRVYNEQFF
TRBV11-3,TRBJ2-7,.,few,TGTGCTAGCAGCTTAGTTGGGACACTTTCCTGCGAGCAGTACTTC,CASSLVGTLSCEQYF
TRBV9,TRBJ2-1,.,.,TGTGCCAGCAGCGGGTTCGGGACCCTCTCCTACAATGAGCAGTTCTTC,CASSGFGTLSYNEQFF
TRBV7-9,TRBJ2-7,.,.,TGTGCCAGCAGCTTAACAGCCAGCCCTACCTACGAGCAGTACTTC,CASSLTASPTYEQYF
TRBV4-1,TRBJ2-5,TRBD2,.,TGCGCCAGCAGTCAAGACTGGCGGGAGGGACTCCAAGTGACCCAGTACTTC,CASSQDWREGLQVTQYF
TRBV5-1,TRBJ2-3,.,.,TGCGCCAACAGCTTGGCCGGAATCACAGATACGCAGTATTTT,CANSLAGITDTQYF
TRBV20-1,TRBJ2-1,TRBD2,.,TGCAGTGCTAGAGTGATGGGACTAGCGGGGACTTACAATGAGCAGTTCTTC,CSARVMGLAGTYNEQFF
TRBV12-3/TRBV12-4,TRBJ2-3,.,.,TGTGCCTGCAGCCAGCTATGCCCCACAGATACGCAGTATTTT,CACSQLCPTDTQYF
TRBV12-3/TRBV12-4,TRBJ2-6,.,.,TGTACCAGCAGTCTTGGGACTTCTGTCTCTGGGACCAACGTCCTGACTTTC,CTSSLGTSVSGTNVLTF
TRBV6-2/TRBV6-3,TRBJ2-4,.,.,TGTGCCAGCAATTACCGCGGAACAACGGTGCCCCAAAACATTCAGTACTTC,CASNYRGTTVPQNIQYF
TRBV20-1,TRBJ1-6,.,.,TGCAGTGCCACCGGGGATCTTAATTCACCCCTCCACTTT,CSATGDLNSPLHF
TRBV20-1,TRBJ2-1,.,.,TGCAGTGCTAGAGATCTAACGAACTCCTACAATGAGCAGTTCTTC,CSARDLTNSYNEQFF
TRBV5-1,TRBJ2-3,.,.,TGCGCCAGCAGGGTAGATCGTGTTGATACGCAGTATTTT,CASRVDRVDTQYF
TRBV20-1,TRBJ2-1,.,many,TGCAGTGCTGGCAAAAAGGCGGGAGAGCAGTTCTTC,CSAGKKAGEQFF
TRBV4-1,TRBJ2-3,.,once,TGCGCCAGCAGTCAAGAATCCCTATTGGATATGCAGTATTTT,CASSQESLLDMQYF
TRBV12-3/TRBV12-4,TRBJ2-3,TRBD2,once,TGTGCCAGCAGTTTCAGGGCTAGCGGGGTAGATACGCAGTTTTTT,CASSFRASGVDTQFF
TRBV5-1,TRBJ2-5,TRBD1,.,TGCGCCAGCAGCCGGACAGGGGGCGGCGAGACCCAGTACTTC,CASSRTGGGETQYF
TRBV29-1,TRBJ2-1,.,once,TGCAGCGTTGGGACAGAACACAATGAGCAGTTCTTC,CSVGTEHNEQFF
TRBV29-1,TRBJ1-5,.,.,TGCAGCATTGAGGTGGGGGCTAATCAGCCCCAGCATTTT,CSIEVGANQPQHF
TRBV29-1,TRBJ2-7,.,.,TGCAGTGTTGCCGGTGGTCGGGGGCTGAGCTACGAGCAGTACTTC,CSVAGGRGLSYEQYF
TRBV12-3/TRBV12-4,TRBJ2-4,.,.,TGTGCCAGCAATACGGGGGCACTAGCCAAAAACATTCAGTACTTC,CASNTGALAKNIQYF
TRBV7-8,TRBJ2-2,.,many,TGTGCCAGCAGCTTAGTGGTAGGGAGAACGACCGGGGAGCTGTTTTTT,CASSLVVGRTTGELFF
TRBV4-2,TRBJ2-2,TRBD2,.,TGTGTCAGCAGCCTTTCGACTAGCGATTGGGCCGGGGAACTGTTTTTT,CVSSLSTSDWAGELFF
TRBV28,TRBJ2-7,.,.,TGTGCCAGCAGTGGGGCGGGCGGAAGTGGCTACGAGCACTACTTC,CASSGAGGSGYEHYF